Below are 14 T cell receptor beta chains sequenced from a single sample in a study of a mutant IDH1 vaccine in newly diagnosed glioma. Their antigen targets remain unknown. Profiling relied on immunoSEQ multiplex PCR, and the TCRdb table lists in-frame clones only, not all of them. This repertoire shows 50,000 to 70,000 clones, about 74% found once; its top ten account for approximately 4.8%. Stated time point: week 35, safety follow-up. Each dose delivered 300 ug of mutant IDH1 20-mer peptide subcutaneously with imiquimod. Sequenced here: PBMCs, sampled from a glioma patient whose treatment included an IDH1 peptide vaccine. Every receptor here comes from a man between 50 and 59 years old with glioma.

The chain joins TRBV5-6 to TRBJ2-7; the match to TRBD2 covers 14 bases. The CDR3 is 16 amino acids. Germline V lookup: CDR1 SGHDT, CDR2 YYEEEE. With 3 bases clipped from V and 7 bases from J, the junction kept 9 bases outside the gene matches. DNA of the CDR3: TGTGCCAGCAGCTCGGGACTAGCGGGGGTCGCTCGTGAGCAGTACTTC. Its protein product is CASSSGLAGVAREQYF. Complete variable domain (other parts from reference TRBV5-6 and TRBJ2-7): DAGVTQSPTHLIKTRGQQVTLRCSPKSGHDTVSWYQQALGQGPQFIFQYYEEEERQRGNFPDRFSGHQFPNYSSELNVNALLLGDSALYLCASSSGLAGVAREQYFGPGTRLTVT.

V gene TRBV5-1 combines with J gene TRBJ2-1; the D gene is possibly TRBD1 (6 bases). Germline lookup yields CDR1 SGHRS and CDR2 YFSETQ. The CDR3 runs 15 residues. V lost 2 bases, J lost 7 bases, and 16 bases lay in between. In DNA, the CDR3 is TGCGCCAGCAGCTTAATACAGGGTCGGTCGAATGAGCAGTTCTTC. It encodes CASSLIQGRSNEQFF.

The rearrangement joins TRBV5-1 to TRBJ2-2; D gene ambiguous. The CDR3 totals 16 residues. Trimming shortened V by 0 bases and J by 8 bases, and 17 bases separated the two germline ends. Germline CDR1 is SGHRS and CDR2 is YFSETQ. The CDR3 nucleotides are TGCGCCAGCAGCTTGGCCACAAGCAGTTTGAGGGGGGAGCTGTTTTTT. Protein: CASSLATSSLRGELFF.

The chain combines TRBV28 with TRBJ2-7, with 11 positions matching TRBD1. The CDR3 runs 17 residues. Trimming took 3 bases from V and 2 from J; bases not matched to a gene: 9. Germline CDR1 and CDR2: MDHEN and SYDVKM. CDR3 amino acids: CASSLIFGQGATYEQYF. CDR3 in DNA: TGTGCCAGCAGTTTGATATTCGGACAGGGGGCTACCTACGAGCAGTACTTC.

The chain carries TRBV18 and TRBJ2-3; D not resolved. Germline V gene data show CDR1 as KGHSH and CDR2 as LQKENI. The CDR3 loop spans 13 amino acids. Trimming removed 3 bases at V and 5 bases at J, with 9 bases between. CDR3 region: CASSPRGLDTQYF. The CDR3 DNA reads as TGTGCCAGCTCACCTAGAGGTTTAGATACGCAGTATTTT.

The chain carries TRBV6-5 and TRBJ1-1; 7 bases match TRBD1. Germline V CDR1 and CDR2: MNHEY, SVGAGI. The trim removed 6 bases at V and 11 bases at J, leaving 12 bases unmatched. The CDR3 runs 13 residues. CDR3 protein: CASRPPSQGPAFF. CDR3 sequence (DNA): TGTGCCAGCAGACCTCCTTCACAGGGGCCGGCTTTCTTT.

V is TRBV19 and J is TRBJ1-2; TRBD1 matches 10 bases. The CDR3 runs 15 residues. Germline CDR1 reads LNHDA; CDR2 reads SQIVND (reference sequence). V lost 5 bases, J lost 4 bases, and 7 bases stayed unmatched. The CDR3 DNA is TGTGCCAGTAGTCCCCGGACAGGGGGAGGCTATGGCTACACCTTC. Translating gives CASSPRTGGGYGYTF.

This clone has a handful of counts. The chain joins TRBV2 to TRBJ1-2; possible D gene TRBD1, 5 bases. The length of the CDR3 is 14 residues. The V end lost 2 bases, the J end lost 5 bases, and 12 bases lay between the germline ends. Per germline, CDR1 SNHLY and CDR2 FYNNEI. The CDR3 sequence is CASSELQGGYGYTF. The CDR3 DNA reads as TGTGCCAGCAGTGAACTTCAGGGAGGATATGGCTACACCTTC.

The chain combines TRBV9 with TRBJ1-4; 7 nucleotides align to TRBD1. Unmatched junction bases numbered 4, after V lost 4 bases and J lost 4 bases. The CDR3 contains 14 residues. Germline CDR1 and CDR2: SGDLS and YYNGEE. The chain's CDR3 is CASSSGGGNEKLFF. The CDR3 nucleotides are TGTGCCAGCAGCTCAGGGGGGGGTAATGAAAAACTGTTTTTT. Filled out from reference TRBV9 and TRBJ1-4, the complete variable domain reads DSGVTQTPKHLITATGQRVTLRCSPRSGDLSVYWYQQSLDQGLQFLIQYYNGEERAKGNILERFSAQQFPDLHSELNLSSLELGDSALYFCASSSGGGNEKLFFGSGTQLSVL.

The chain combines TRBV19 with TRBJ2-6; D ambiguous. Germline lookup yields CDR1 LNHDA and CDR2 SQIVND (reference sequence). CDR3 length: 16 residues. The V and J ends lost 5 bases and 0 bases respectively, with 11 bases between them. Here the CDR3 reads CASSSRLLSGANVLTF. Here the CDR3 DNA reads TGTGCCAGTAGTTCAAGACTGCTCTCTGGGGCCAACGTCCTGACTTTC.

This clone was observed once. This sequence joins TRBV2 and TRBJ2-7, with TRBD1 matching over 7 bases. Unmatched junction bases numbered 7, after V lost 6 bases and J lost 2 bases. Germline CDR1 reads SNHLY; CDR2 reads FYNNEI. The length of the CDR3 is 14 residues. The CDR3, as DNA: TGTGCCAGCAGACCGACAGGGAGCGCCTACGAGCAGTACTTC. Amino acids: CASRPTGSAYEQYF.

The chain links TRBV18 to TRBJ1-1; possible D gene TRBD1, 5 bases. The V and J ends lost 0 bases and 4 bases respectively, with 15 bases between them. The CDR3 totals 16 residues. In germline, CDR1 is KGHSH, CDR2 LQKENI. The CDR3 nucleotides are TGTGCCAGCTCACCACCGGCCTTAGGGGCCTCCACTGAAGCTTTCTTT. Its translation is CASSPPALGASTEAFF.

This clone has just a few counts. The J gene is TRBJ2-1, the V gene TRBV4-1; D is undetermined. CDR1 is MGHRA and CDR2 is YSYEKL in the germline V gene. The CDR3 is 14 amino acids. V was shortened by 1 base and J by 0 bases, with 4 bases between the two germline ends. CDR3 region: CASSQGSSYNEQFF. CDR3 sequence (DNA): TGCGCCAGCAGCCAAGGAAGCTCCTACAATGAGCAGTTCTTC.

This clone appeared a few times. This chain uses TRBV27 with TRBJ1-5; tentatively, D is TRBD1 (5 bases). Trimming took 3 bases from V and 6 from J, leaving 24 bases between them. Germline CDR1 MNHEY, CDR2 SMNVEV (reference sequence). CDR3 length equals 18 residues. The CDR3 region is CASSFLYPGREKSQPQHF. CDR3 nucleotide sequence: TGTGCCAGCAGTTTCCTCTATCCTGGCAGGGAGAAAAGTCAGCCCCAGCATTTT.